This T cell receptor (beta chain) was identified during a study of blood T cell repertoires in COVID-19. The overall study: Acute-phase and convalescent COVID-19 samples originated in the United States, Italy and Spain. Sources were T cells, B-cell-depleted T cells, or PBMCs; the material itself was cDNA or gDNA.

Data came from immunoSEQ multiplex PCR; TCRdb stores just in-frame clones and leaves some out. The repertoire has 95,000 to 150,000 clones, around 77% of them found once; the top ten carry over 6.5%. The TCR comes from a human donor in a cohort sampled during active COVID-19. Input material: peripheral blood.

CDR3 in amino acids: CASSQDSQRAYGYTF. DNA of the CDR3: TGTGCCAGCAGCCAAGATAGCCAGAGGGCCTATGGCTACACCTTC. The J gene is TRBJ1-2, the V gene TRBV14, with D uncertain. The CDR3 is 15 residues long. Germline CDR1 reads SGHDN; CDR2 reads FVKESK. The V gene lost 0 bases and the J gene lost 4 bases, with 12 bases spanning the gap.